This T cell receptor (beta chain) was sequenced during a study of blood T cell repertoires in COVID-19. Looking at the study overall: Specimens from acute and convalescent COVID-19 originated in the United States, Italy and Spain. PBMCs, B-cell-depleted T cells, or T cells were the source of the cDNA or gDNA that made up the material.

In the authors' methods: Estimates of nucleated cell counts were drawn from the amplification of reference gene primers. TCRdb's table, derived via immunoSEQ multiplex PCR, lists solely in-frame clones and lacks some. The DNA gave D and trimming, while V, J and clone size come from that table. The table has 90,000 to 100,000 clones, roughly 85% seen once; the top ten hold about 4.2%. The V end was cut by 8 bases, the J end by 1 base, with 12 bases between. CDR1 MNHEY and CDR2 SVGAGI come from the germline V gene. This CDR3 contains 14 residues. The chain combines TRBV6-5 with TRBJ1-5; D is undetermined. The sequence came from a man between 65 and 79 years old with acute or convalescent COVID-19. Sequencing was carried out using peripheral blood. The CDR3 spells CASGPGRSNQPQHF. In DNA form, the CDR3 reads TGTGCCAGCGGCCCAGGAAGAAGCAATCAGCCCCAGCATTTT.